This TCR beta chain derives from a study of glioma-infiltrating T cells. Turning to this clonotype: Its antigen is still unknown.

Study-level points and caveats: CDR3 overlap between tissue and blood was very small.

The CDR3 runs to 15 residues. Germline V gives CDR1 SGHAT, CDR2 FQNNGV. V lost 1 base, J lost 10 bases, and 17 bases lay in between. The iRepertoire nested amplicon-rescue multiplex PCR amplified TCR alpha and beta CDR3s from RNA. TCRdb passed the multiplex PCR reads through MiXCR, listing each CDR3 protein once. The sample has 160,000 or so distinct CDR3 sequences; about 46% are singletons. The V call is TRBV11-2, the J call TRBJ2-1, with D possibly called TRBD1 or TRBD2 (5 bases each). Material: glioma tissue, nonneoplastic brain tissue, or PBMCs (not recorded which). The receptor was derived from a human donor with low-grade glioma or glioblastoma, undergoing nonglioma brain surgery, or in good health (not recorded which). In DNA, the CDR3 is TGTGCCAGCAGCTTAGCTGGGACGGGTCGCTACGAGCAGTTCTTC. Translation gives CASSLAGTGRYEQFF.